This T cell receptor beta chain emerged from a study of identical twins. This clonotype was counted ten times or more. TCRdb independently ran MiXCR on the 5' RACE reads; one entry per CDR3 protein. The repertoire includes 400,000 to 650,000 distinct CDR3 sequences, 20% to 25% of them detected once, and 0.75% to 0.95% sits in the top ten. The CDR3 length is 12 residues. Germline assignment: CDR1 DFQATT and CDR2 SNEGSKA (reference sequence). V dropped 6 bases and J dropped 5 bases, with 10 bases sitting between them. The sample was also linked to a second study, of T cells expressing NK-cell markers.

The sequencing sample was made of CD4+ T cells sorted from blood. The V gene is TRBV20-1, the J gene TRBJ2-2; D is uncertain. The sequence was collected from a woman younger than 35 in good health. The CDR3, as DNA: TGCAGTGCGCCGACTCGAACCGGGGAGCTGTTTTTT. It translates to CSAPTRTGELFF.